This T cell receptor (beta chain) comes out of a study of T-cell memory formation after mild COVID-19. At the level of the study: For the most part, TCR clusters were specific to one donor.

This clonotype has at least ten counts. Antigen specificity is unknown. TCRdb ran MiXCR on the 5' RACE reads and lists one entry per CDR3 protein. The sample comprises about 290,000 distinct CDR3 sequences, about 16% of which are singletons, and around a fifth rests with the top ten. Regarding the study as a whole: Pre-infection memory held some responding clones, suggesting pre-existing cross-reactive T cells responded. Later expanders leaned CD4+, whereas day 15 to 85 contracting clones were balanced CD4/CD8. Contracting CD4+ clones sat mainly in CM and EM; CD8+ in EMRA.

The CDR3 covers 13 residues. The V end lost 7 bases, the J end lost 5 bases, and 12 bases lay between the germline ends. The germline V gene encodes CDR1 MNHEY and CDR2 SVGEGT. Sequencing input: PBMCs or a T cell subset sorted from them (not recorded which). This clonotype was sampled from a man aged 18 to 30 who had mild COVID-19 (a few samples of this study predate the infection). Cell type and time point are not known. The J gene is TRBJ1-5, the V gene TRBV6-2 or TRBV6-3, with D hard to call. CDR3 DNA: TGTGCCAGCACCCCCTGGGTAGATCAGCCCCAGCATTTT. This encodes CASTPWVDQPQHF.